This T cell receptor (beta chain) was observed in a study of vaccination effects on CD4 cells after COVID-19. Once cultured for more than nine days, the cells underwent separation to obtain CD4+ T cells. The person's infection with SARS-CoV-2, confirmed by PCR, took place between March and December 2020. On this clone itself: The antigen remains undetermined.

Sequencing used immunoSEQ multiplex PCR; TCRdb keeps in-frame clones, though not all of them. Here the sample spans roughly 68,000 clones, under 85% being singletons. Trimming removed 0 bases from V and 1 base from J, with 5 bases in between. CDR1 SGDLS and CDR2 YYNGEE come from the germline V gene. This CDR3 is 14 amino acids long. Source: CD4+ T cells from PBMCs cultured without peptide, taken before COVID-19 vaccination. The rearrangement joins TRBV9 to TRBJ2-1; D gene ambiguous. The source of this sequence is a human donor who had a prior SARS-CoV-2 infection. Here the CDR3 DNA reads TGTGCCAGCAGCGTAGAGAGTTCCTACAATGAGCAGTTCTTC. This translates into CASSVESSYNEQFF.